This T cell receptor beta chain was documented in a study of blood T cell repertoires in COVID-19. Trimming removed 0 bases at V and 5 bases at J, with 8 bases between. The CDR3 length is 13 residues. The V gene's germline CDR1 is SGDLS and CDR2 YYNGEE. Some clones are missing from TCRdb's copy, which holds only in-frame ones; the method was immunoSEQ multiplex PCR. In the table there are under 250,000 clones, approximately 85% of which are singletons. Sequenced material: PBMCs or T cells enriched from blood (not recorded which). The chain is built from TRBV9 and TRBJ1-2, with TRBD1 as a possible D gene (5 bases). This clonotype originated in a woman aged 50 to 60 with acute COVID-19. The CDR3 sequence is CASSVAPGYGYTF. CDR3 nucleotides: TGTGCCAGCAGCGTAGCTCCAGGGTATGGCTACACCTTC.